This TCR beta chain was found in a study of cytomegalovirus exposure and HLA in healthy donors. Regarding the study as a whole: When the data were analyzed later, several of the most significant clusters appeared to be linked to common viral pathogens.

A remark on this clone: The antigen is not known.

This CDR3 region has 15 residues. Germline CDR1 and CDR2: SGHVS and FNYEAQ. The ends lost 0 bases at V and 5 bases at J; junction bases unmatched: 6. PCR used 60 Vbeta primers and 13 Jbeta primers. As handled by the study authors: The authors later counted 65 million to 90 million unique TCR beta chains, 9 million to 12 million of them shared. Sequencing used immunoSEQ multiplex PCR; TCRdb keeps in-frame clones, though not all of them. Clonal size and the V and J genes are those of that table, whereas D and trimming came from the DNA. The data show fewer than 300,000 clones, with 75% to 90% seen just once and roughly 0.31% held by the top ten.

The clonotype was recovered from a girl aged 2-10 years in good health and CMV-seronegative. V gene TRBV7-6 combines with J gene TRBJ1-1; 7 positions match TRBD1. The sequenced material came from PBMCs. The CDR3 region has the DNA TGTGCCAGCAGCTTAGCAGGGGGCGCTGGGACTGAAGCTTTCTTT. Its protein is CASSLAGGAGTEAFF.